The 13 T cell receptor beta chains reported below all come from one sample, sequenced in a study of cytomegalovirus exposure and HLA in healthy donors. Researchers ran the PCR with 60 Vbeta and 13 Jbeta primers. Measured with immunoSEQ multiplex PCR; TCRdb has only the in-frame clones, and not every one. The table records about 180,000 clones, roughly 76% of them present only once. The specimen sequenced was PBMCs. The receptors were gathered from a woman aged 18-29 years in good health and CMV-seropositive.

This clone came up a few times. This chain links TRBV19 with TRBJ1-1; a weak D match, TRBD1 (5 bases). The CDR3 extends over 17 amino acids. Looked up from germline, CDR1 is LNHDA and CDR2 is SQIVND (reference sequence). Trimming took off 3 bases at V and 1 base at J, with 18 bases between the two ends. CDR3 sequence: CASSISLRDRRNTEAFF. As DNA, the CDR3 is TGTGCCAGTAGTATTAGTCTCAGGGATCGGCGGAACACTGAAGCTTTCTTT.

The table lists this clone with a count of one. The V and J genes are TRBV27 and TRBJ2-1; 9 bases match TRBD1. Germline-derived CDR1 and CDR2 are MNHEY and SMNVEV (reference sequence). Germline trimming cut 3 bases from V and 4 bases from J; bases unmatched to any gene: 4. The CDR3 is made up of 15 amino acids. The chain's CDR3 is CASSFYRGPYNEQFF. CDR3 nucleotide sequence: TGTGCCAGCAGTTTCTACAGGGGGCCATACAATGAGCAGTTCTTC.

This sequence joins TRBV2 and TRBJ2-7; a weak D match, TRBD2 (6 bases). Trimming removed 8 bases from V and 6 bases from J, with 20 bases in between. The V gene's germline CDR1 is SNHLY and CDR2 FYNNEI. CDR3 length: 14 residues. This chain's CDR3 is CASFTPRGYLEQYF. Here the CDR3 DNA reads TGTGCCAGCTTCACGCCGCGGGGATATCTCGAGCAGTACTTC. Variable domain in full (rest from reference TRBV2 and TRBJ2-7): EPEVTQTPSHQVTQMGQEVILRCVPISNHLYFYWYRQILGQKVEFLVSFYNNEISEKSEIFDDQFSVERPDGSNFTLKIRSTKLEDSAMYFCASFTPRGYLEQYFGPGTRLTVT.

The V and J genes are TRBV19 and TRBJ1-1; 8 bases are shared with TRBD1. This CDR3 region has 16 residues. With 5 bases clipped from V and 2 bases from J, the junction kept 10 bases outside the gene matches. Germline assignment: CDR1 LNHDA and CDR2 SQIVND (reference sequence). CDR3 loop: CASSWRTGGPNTEAFF. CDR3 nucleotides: TGTGCCAGTAGTTGGAGAACAGGGGGGCCTAACACTGAAGCTTTCTTT.

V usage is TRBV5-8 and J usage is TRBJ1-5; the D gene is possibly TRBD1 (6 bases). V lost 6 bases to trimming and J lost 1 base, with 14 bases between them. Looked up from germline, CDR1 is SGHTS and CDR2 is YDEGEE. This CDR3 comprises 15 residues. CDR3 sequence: CASNLRGSSNQPQHF. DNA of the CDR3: TGTGCCAGCAATCTCAGGGGTTCCAGCAATCAGCCCCAGCATTTT.

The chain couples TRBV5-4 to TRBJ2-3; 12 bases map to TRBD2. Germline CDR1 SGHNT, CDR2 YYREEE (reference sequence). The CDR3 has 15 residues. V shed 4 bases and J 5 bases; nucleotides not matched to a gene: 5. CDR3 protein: CASSVLAGGGDTQYF. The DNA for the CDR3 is TGTGCCAGCAGCGTACTAGCGGGGGGAGGAGATACGCAGTATTTT. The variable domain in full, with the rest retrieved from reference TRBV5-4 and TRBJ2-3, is ETGVTQSPTHLIKTRGQQVTLRCSSQSGHNTVSWYQQALGQGPQFIFQYYREEENGRGNFPPRFSGLQFPNYSSELNVNALELDDSALYLCASSVLAGGGDTQYFGPGTRLTVL.

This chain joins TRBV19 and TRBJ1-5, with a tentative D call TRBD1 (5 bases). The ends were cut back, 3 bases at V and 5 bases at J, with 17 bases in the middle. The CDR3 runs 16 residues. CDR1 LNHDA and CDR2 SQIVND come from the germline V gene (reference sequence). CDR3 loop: CASSMVGGGQDQPQHF. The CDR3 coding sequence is TGTGCCAGTAGTATGGTCGGCGGGGGTCAGGATCAGCCCCAGCATTTT.

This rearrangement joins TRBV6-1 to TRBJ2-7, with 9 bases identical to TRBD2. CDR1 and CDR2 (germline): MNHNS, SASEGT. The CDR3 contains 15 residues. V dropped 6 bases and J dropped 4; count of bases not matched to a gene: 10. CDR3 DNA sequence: TGTGCCAGCAGACTAGAAGCGGGGGGCATTTACGAGCAGTACTTC. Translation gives CASRLEAGGIYEQYF.

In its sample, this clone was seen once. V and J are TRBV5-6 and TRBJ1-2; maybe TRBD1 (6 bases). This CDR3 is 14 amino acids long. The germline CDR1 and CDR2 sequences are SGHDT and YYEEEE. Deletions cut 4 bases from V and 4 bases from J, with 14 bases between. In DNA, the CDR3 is TGTGCCAGCAGCCGCGGACAGCGATTCTATGGCTACACCTTC. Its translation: CASSRGQRFYGYTF.

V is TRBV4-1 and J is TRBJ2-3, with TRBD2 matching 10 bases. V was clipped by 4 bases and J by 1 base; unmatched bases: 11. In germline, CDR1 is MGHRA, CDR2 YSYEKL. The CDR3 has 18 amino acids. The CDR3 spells CASSPPPLAGEGTDTQYF. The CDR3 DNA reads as TGCGCCAGCAGCCCCCCGCCTCTAGCGGGGGAGGGCACAGATACGCAGTATTTT.

CDR3 nucleotide sequence: TGTGCCTGGAACAGTCTCACTGGAAACACCATATATTTT. Its translation: CAWNSLTGNTIYF. The rearrangement joins TRBV30 to TRBJ1-3; D gene unclear. Germline CDR1 GTSNPN, CDR2 SVGIG (reference sequence). The V gene lost 4 bases and the J gene lost 2 bases, with 9 bases spanning the gap. The CDR3 contains 13 residues.

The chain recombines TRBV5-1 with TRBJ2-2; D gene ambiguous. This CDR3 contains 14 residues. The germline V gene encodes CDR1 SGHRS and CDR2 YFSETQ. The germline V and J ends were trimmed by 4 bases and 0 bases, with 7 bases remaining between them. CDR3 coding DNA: TGCGCCAGCAGCCCCTATTCGAACACCGGGGAGCTGTTTTTT. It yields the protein CASSPYSNTGELFF. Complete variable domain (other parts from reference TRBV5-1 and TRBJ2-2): KAGVTQTPRYLIKTRGQQVTLSCSPISGHRSVSWYQQTPGQGLQFLFEYFSETQRNKGNFPGRFSGRQFSNSRSEMNVSTLELGDSALYLCASSPYSNTGELFFGEGSRLTVL.

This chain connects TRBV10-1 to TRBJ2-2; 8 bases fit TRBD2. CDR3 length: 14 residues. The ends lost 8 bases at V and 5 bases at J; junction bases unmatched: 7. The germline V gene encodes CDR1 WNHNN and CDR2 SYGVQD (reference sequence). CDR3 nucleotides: TGCGCCAGCGACGGGGGGGACGGGACCGGGGAGCTGTTTTTT. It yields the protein CASDGGDGTGELFF.